The text below deals with one T cell receptor (beta chain). The data belong to a study of T cell responses to AZD1222 COVID-19 vaccine. Generated by immunoSEQ multiplex PCR, the TCRdb table keeps only in-frame clones and is missing some. The sample has 70,000 to 95,000 clones; 65% to 85% are singletons. CDR1 is SGHDN and CDR2 is FVKESK in the germline V gene. V lost 1 base to trimming and J lost 2 bases; unmatched junction nucleotides: 8. CDR3 size: 17 residues. The clonotype originates from an adult in good health. V is TRBV14 and J is TRBJ2-3, with 8 bases lining up with TRBD2. The source material was peripheral blood, sampled on day 0 of AZD1222 vaccination. Here the CDR3 reads CASSQALLAANTDTQYF. Written as DNA, the CDR3 is TGTGCCAGCAGCCAAGCATTACTAGCGGCCAACACAGATACGCAGTATTTT.